This T cell receptor (beta chain) was sequenced during a study of blood T cell repertoires in COVID-19. The method was immunoSEQ multiplex PCR; TCRdb's version includes in-frame clones alone and lacks a portion of them. The table shows about 480,000 clones, with 85% to 90% occurring only once. The source material was PBMCs or T cells enriched from blood (not recorded which). This clonotype was sampled from a woman between 35 and 50 years old who had recovered from COVID-19.

CDR3 in amino acids: CASSESQGQETQYF. CDR3 DNA sequence: TGCGCCAGCAGTGAGTCCCAGGGGCAAGAGACCCAGTACTTC. V is TRBV10-1 and J is TRBJ2-5; TRBD1 might be the D (6 bases). Looked up from germline, CDR1 is WNHNN and CDR2 is SYGVQD (reference sequence). The V gene lost 0 bases and the J gene lost 2 bases, with 7 bases spanning the gap. The CDR3 is made up of 14 amino acids.